Sequencing of this TCR beta chain was carried out in a study of blood T cell repertoires in COVID-19. On the study more broadly: The United States, Italy and Spain provided the acute and convalescent COVID-19 samples. PBMCs, B-cell-depleted T cells, or T cells provided the cDNA or gDNA that made up the material.

The germline CDR1 and CDR2 sequences are SSHAT and FNYEAQ (reference sequence). Losses at the gene ends were 4 bases for V and 1 base for J; bases not matched to a gene: 2. This CDR3 is built from 15 residues. The authors' processing: For nucleated cells, counts were estimated from reference gene primer amplification. Some clones are missing from TCRdb's copy, which holds only in-frame ones; the method was immunoSEQ multiplex PCR. That table gives V, J and clone size, and the DNA gave D and trimming. The sample contains 200,000 to 250,000 clones, around 85% of which appear only once. The chain combines TRBV7-7 with TRBJ2-3; 10 nucleotides align to TRBD1. This TCR derives from a woman aged 25-40 years who had recovered from COVID-19. Input material: peripheral blood. For the CDR3, the DNA is TGTGCCAGCAGCTCCGGGACAGGGGGCACAGATACGCAGTATTTT. Translation gives CASSSGTGGTDTQYF.